This TCR beta chain was found in a study of blood T cell repertoires in COVID-19. Background on the study: COVID-19 samples, acute and convalescent, were from the United States, Italy and Spain.

The CDR3 contains 15 residues. Trimming took off 0 bases at V and 2 bases at J, with 9 bases between the two ends. Germline V gene lookup returns CDR1 MNHEY and CDR2 SVGAGI. In the authors' methods: Estimates of nucleated cell counts were drawn from the amplification of reference gene primers. The table came from immunoSEQ multiplex PCR; TCRdb's copy has only in-frame clones and leaves some out. From that table come the V and J calls and clone size; the DNA was used to work out D and trimming. This table has 110,000 or so clones, about 85% appearing once. The receptor comes from a human donor in a cohort sampled during active COVID-19. The V call is TRBV6-5, the J call TRBJ2-3, with a possible D match to TRBD2 (6 bases). Sequenced: peripheral blood. The CDR3, as DNA: TGTGCCAGCAGTTACTCTGGACTACCCACAGATACGCAGTATTTT. Its protein is CASSYSGLPTDTQYF.